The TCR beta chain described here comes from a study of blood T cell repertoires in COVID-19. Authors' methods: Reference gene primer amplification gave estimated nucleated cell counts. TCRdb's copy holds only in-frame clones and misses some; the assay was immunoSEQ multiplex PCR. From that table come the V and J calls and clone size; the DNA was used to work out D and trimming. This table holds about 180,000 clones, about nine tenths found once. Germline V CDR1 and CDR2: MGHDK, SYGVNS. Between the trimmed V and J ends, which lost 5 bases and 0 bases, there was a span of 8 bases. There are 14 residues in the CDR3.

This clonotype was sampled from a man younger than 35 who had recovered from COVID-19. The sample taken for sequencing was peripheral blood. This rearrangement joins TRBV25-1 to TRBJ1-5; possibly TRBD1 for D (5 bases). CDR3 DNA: TGTGCCAGCAGTAGGGGCAGTAGCAATCAGCCCCAGCATTTT. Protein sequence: CASSRGSSNQPQHF.